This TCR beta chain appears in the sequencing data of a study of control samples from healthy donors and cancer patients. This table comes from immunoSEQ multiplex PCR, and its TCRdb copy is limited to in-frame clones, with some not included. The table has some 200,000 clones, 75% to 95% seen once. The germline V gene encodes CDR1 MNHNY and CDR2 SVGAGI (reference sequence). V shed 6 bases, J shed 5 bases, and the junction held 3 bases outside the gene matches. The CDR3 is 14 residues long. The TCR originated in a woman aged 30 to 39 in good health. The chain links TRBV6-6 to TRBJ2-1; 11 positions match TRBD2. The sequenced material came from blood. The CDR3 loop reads CASRGTSGNNEQFF. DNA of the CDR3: TGTGCCAGCAGGGGGACTAGCGGAAACAATGAGCAGTTCTTC.